These 6 T cell receptor beta chains share one sample of origin, sequenced in a study of graft-versus-host responses after intestinal transplantation. These receptors' antigens are unknown. Clones were sequenced by immunoSEQ multiplex PCR, and TCRdb holds only the in-frame ones, with some missing. The sample comprises 90,000 or so clones, around 80% of which are singletons, and 0.65% to 0.85% rests with the top ten. This material consisted of unstimulated CD4+ T cells sorted from spleen or lymph node cells, taken before intestinal transplant. Receptor source: a human donor who received an intestinal transplant.

The chain links TRBV15 to TRBJ1-3; no definite D call. The V gene's germline CDR1 is LNHNV and CDR2 YYDKDF (reference sequence). CDR3 length equals 15 residues. V lost 1 base, J lost 0 bases, and 7 bases lay in between. In nucleotides, the CDR3 is TGTGCCACCAGCAGAGGACGGAGCTCTGGAAACACCATATATTTT. As protein: CATSRGRSSGNTIYF.

The CDR3 protein is CASGIRARGIDTQYF. CDR3 bases: TGTGCCAGTGGGATCAGGGCCCGCGGGATAGATACGCAGTATTTT. The chain joins TRBV19 to TRBJ2-3, with D perhaps matching TRBD2 (6 bases). Trimming stripped 8 bases from V and 5 bases from J, with 20 bases between. The length of the CDR3 is 15 residues. The germline gives CDR1 LNHDA, CDR2 SQIVND (reference sequence).

The chain has TRBV27 and TRBJ2-1; 7 nucleotides line up with TRBD2. The V gene end was trimmed by 3 bases and the J gene end by 2 bases; junction bases not matched to a gene: 10. The CDR3 consists of 17 residues. Germline lookup yields CDR1 MNHEY and CDR2 SMNVEV (reference sequence). In DNA, the CDR3 is TGTGCCAGCAGTTTGGGGGGGAGGGACTCCCCCTACAATGAGCAGTTCTTC. It encodes CASSLGGRDSPYNEQFF.

V usage is TRBV7-3 and J usage is TRBJ2-3; D ambiguous. V lost 1 base to trimming and J lost 4 bases, with 9 bases between them. Looked up from germline, CDR1 is SGHTA and CDR2 is FQGTGA. The CDR3 runs to 14 residues. The CDR3 sequence: CASSLRPRADTQYF. For the CDR3, the DNA is TGTGCCAGCAGCTTAAGACCCCGGGCAGATACGCAGTATTTT.

This sequence joins TRBV29-1 and TRBJ2-7; 9 bases align to TRBD2. V lost 5 bases and J lost 3; bases outside the gene matches: 5. The CDR3 is 13 amino acids. Germline CDR1 and CDR2: SQVTM and ANQGSEA. For the CDR3, the DNA is TGCAGCGTTCGCCTAGCGGGAATCTACGAGCAGTACTTC. Protein product: CSVRLAGIYEQYF.

The J gene is TRBJ2-7, the V gene TRBV28; D ambiguous. CDR3 length: 12 amino acids. The germline gives CDR1 MDHEN, CDR2 SYDVKM. The germline V and J ends were trimmed by 1 base and 9 bases, with 10 bases remaining between them. In nucleotides, the CDR3 is TGTGCCAGCAGTTTATCCCCCACCGGGCAGTACTTC. This gives the protein CASSLSPTGQYF.